The 28 T cell receptor beta chains reported below all come from one sample, sequenced in a study of T cells in Graves' hyperthyroidism and ophthalmopathy. Amplification of TCR beta CDR3 regions used RNA as the template. An initial round of RT-PCR targeting the TCR CDR3 relied on the HTBI primer set. A single record per CDR3 protein comes from TCRdb applying MiXCR to the multiplex PCR reads. The sample has some 690,000 distinct CDR3 sequences, around 16% seen once. Material for sequencing was blood. The receptor source for this set is a man aged 45-65 years with Graves' hyperthyroidism.

This clonotype was observed a handful of times. The V call is TRBV29-1, the J call TRBJ2-1; 8 bases line up with TRBD2. Germline CDR1 reads SQVTM; CDR2 reads ANQGSEA. The trim removed 7 bases at V and 4 bases at J, leaving 9 bases unmatched. The CDR3 contains 14 residues. The CDR3 DNA reads as TGCAGCGCTGTCTCGGGACTAGTTTACAATGAGCAGTTCTTC. Translated: CSAVSGLVYNEQFF.

This clonotype was observed at least ten times. The CDR3 nucleotides are TGTGCCAGCAGCTTAAACAGGGAGGACTATGGCTACACCTTC. This translates into CASSLNREDYGYTF. This chain joins TRBV7-9 and TRBJ1-2; weak D call: TRBD1 (6 bases). The V and J ends lost 2 bases and 3 bases respectively, with 10 bases between them. This CDR3 region has 14 residues. Germline CDR1 is SEHNR and CDR2 is FQNEAQ (reference sequence).

V and J are TRBV27 and TRBJ2-7, with 10 bases that match TRBD2. The germline V gene has CDR1 MNHEY and CDR2 SMNVEV (reference sequence). Germline trimming cut 3 bases from V and 5 bases from J; bases unmatched to any gene: 10. The CDR3 is 16 residues long. For the CDR3, the DNA is TGTGCCAGCAGTTTGGGGACTAGCGACATTAAAAACGAGCAGTACTTC. Amino acid sequence: CASSLGTSDIKNEQYF.

The rearrangement joins TRBV29-1 to TRBJ2-7; 8 bases fit TRBD2. Trimming removed 4 bases from V and 4 bases from J; junction bases left unmatched: 12. The CDR3 is 15 amino acids. Germline CDR1 SQVTM, CDR2 ANQGSEA. The CDR3 is CSVAPPGREAYEQYF. The CDR3 coding sequence is TGCAGCGTTGCCCCCCCTGGGCGGGAGGCATACGAGCAGTACTTC.

This clonotype was detected ten times or more. V usage is TRBV12-3 or TRBV12-4 and J usage is TRBJ1-2, with D possibly TRBD1 on 6 matching bases. V was pared by 5 bases and J by 6 bases, with 10 bases between. The CDR3 totals 12 residues. Here the CDR3 DNA reads TGTGCCAGCAGTCCAACAGGGAATGGCTACACCTTC. Protein sequence: CASSPTGNGYTF.

This clonotype was detected ten times or more. The CDR3 spells CASSSGAGRAYEQYF. The CDR3 nucleotides read TGTGCCAGCAGCTCAGGAGCGGGGAGAGCCTACGAGCAGTACTTC. The rearrangement joins TRBV7-9 to TRBJ2-7; 7 positions agree with TRBD2. CDR3 size: 15 residues. Germline-derived CDR1 and CDR2 are SEHNR and FQNEAQ (reference sequence). Losses at the gene ends were 4 bases for V and 2 bases for J; bases not matched to a gene: 8. The full variable domain, rest sourced from reference TRBV7-9 and TRBJ2-7, is DTGVSQNPRHKITKRGQNVTFRCDPISEHNRLYWYRQTLGQGPEFLTYFQNEAQLEKSRLLSDRFSAERPKGSFSTLEIQRTEQGDSAMYLCASSSGAGRAYEQYFGPGTRLTVT.

This clonotype was recorded a few times. This CDR3 reads CASSPRGRIQETQYF. The CDR3 DNA reads TGTGCCAGCAGCCCGCGGGGGCGGATCCAAGAGACCCAGTACTTC. The gene calls are TRBV3-1 and TRBJ2-5; D may be TRBD2 (7 bases). Germline loops: CDR1 LGHDT, CDR2 YNNKEL (reference sequence). Trimming removed 4 bases at V and 1 base at J, with 13 bases between. The CDR3 extends over 15 amino acids.

The chain recombines TRBV19 with TRBJ1-5; no clear D gene. V was trimmed by 6 bases and J by 5 bases, leaving 17 bases between them. The CDR3 spans 15 residues. CDR1 and CDR2 (germline): LNHDA, SQIVND (reference sequence). The CDR3 nucleotides read TGTGCCAGTAGGCGATCGTCGGGTGAATATCAGCCCCAGCATTTT. Translation: CASRRSSGEYQPQHF. Filled out from reference TRBV19 and TRBJ1-5, the complete variable domain reads DGGITQSPKYLFRKEGQNVTLSCEQNLNHDAMYWYRQDPGQGLRLIYYSQIVNDFQKGDIAEGYSVSREKKESFPLTVTSAQKNPTAFYLCASRRSSGEYQPQHFGDGTRLSIL.

The chain carries TRBV4-1 and TRBJ2-4, with TRBD1 identical over 7 bases. CDR1 MGHRA and CDR2 YSYEKL come from the germline V gene. J was trimmed by 0 bases and V by 1 base; bases with no gene match: 3. The CDR3 has 16 amino acids. CDR3: CASSQVQGLAKNIQYF. The CDR3 coding sequence is TGCGCCAGCAGCCAAGTACAGGGGCTAGCCAAAAACATTCAGTACTTC.

This clonotype was recorded a few times. This chain joins TRBV24-1 and TRBJ2-2; 8 bases agree with TRBD1. The J segment lost 0 bases and the V segment lost 5 bases, leaving 4 bases of the junction unmatched. The CDR3 totals 16 residues. The germline CDR1 and CDR2 sequences are KGHDR and SFDVKD. The CDR3 protein is CATSGGTGANTGELFF. CDR3 bases: TGTGCCACCAGTGGGGGGACAGGCGCGAACACCGGGGAGCTGTTTTTT.

This clonotype was counted at least ten times. The V gene is TRBV10-3, the J gene TRBJ1-6; 7 bases align to TRBD1. Trimming at V came to 4 bases and at J to 8 bases, leaving 8 bases not matched to a gene. Germline assignment: CDR1 ENHRY and CDR2 SYGVKD. The CDR3 length is 15 residues. CDR3: CAISGYRGSDSPLHF. CDR3 coding DNA: TGTGCCATCAGTGGCTACAGGGGCTCGGATTCACCCCTCCACTTT.

This clonotype showed up many times. This sequence joins TRBV27 and TRBJ2-3, with TRBD2 identical over 8 bases. Germline V gene sequence: CDR1 MNHEY, CDR2 SMNVEV (reference sequence). CDR3 length: 15 residues. V lost 5 bases and J lost 6; bases outside the gene matches: 10. CDR3 sequence: CASSVLADWRDTQYF. CDR3 in DNA: TGTGCCAGCAGTGTACTAGCGGATTGGCGGGATACGCAGTATTTT.

This clonotype was seen repeatedly, ten times or more. This CDR3 is CASSLTGLAGGNHEQFF. CDR3 coding DNA: TGTGCCAGCAGCTTAACGGGACTAGCGGGAGGAAATCATGAGCAGTTCTTC. The genes are TRBV7-3 and TRBJ2-1, with 15 bases fitting TRBD2. V dropped 0 bases and J dropped 8; count of bases not matched to a gene: 5. CDR1 is SGHTA and CDR2 is FQGTGA in the germline V gene. This CDR3 spans 17 amino acids.

The V gene is TRBV12-3 or TRBV12-4, the J gene TRBJ1-2; D call uncertain. This CDR3 contains 14 residues. Trimming cost V 6 bases and J 5 bases, with 16 bases left between them. The CDR3 is CASRPVVSGYGYTF. For the CDR3, the DNA is TGTGCCAGCAGGCCTGTCGTCAGCGGGTATGGCTACACCTTC.

This clonotype was counted at least ten times. V is TRBV6-2 or TRBV6-3 and J is TRBJ2-1, with TRBD2 matching 8 bases. With V trimmed by 6 bases and J by 0 bases, 16 bases remained unmatched. CDR1 is MNHEY and CDR2 is SVGEGT in the germline V gene. CDR3 length equals 19 residues. CDR3 bases: TGTGCCAGCAGCCACCTTAGAGTAGCGGGATCTTCCTCCTACAATGAGCAGTTCTTC. It yields the protein CASSHLRVAGSSSYNEQFF.

This clonotype was seen more than once but under ten times. The rearrangement joins TRBV9 to TRBJ1-4; no clear D. Trimming pared 3 bases from V and 8 bases from J, leaving 17 bases between. The CDR3 extends over 15 amino acids. Per the germline V gene, CDR1 is SGDLS and CDR2 is YYNGEE. CDR3 nucleotide sequence: TGTGCCAGCAGCGACCTTTCAACGACGGGGGAAAAACTGTTTTTT. Its protein product is CASSDLSTTGEKLFF.

This clonotype was recorded at least ten times. The V and J genes are TRBV28 and TRBJ1-1, with TRBD1 identical over 10 bases. CDR3 length equals 15 residues. The germline V gene has CDR1 MDHEN and CDR2 SYDVKM. The V segment lost 6 bases and the J segment 11 bases; nucleotides outside the gene matches: 15. CDR3: CASRVRTGGYIEAFF. CDR3 nucleotides: TGTGCCAGCAGGGTACGGACAGGGGGTTACATCGAGGCTTTCTTT.

This clonotype came up a few times. V usage is TRBV9 and J usage is TRBJ2-7; 8 bases are shared with TRBD2. The V gene end was trimmed by 7 bases and the J gene end by 7 bases; junction bases not matched to a gene: 13. This CDR3 has 14 residues. In germline, CDR1 is SGDLS, CDR2 YYNGEE. The CDR3 DNA reads TGTGCCAGCGCCCCGTGGGCGAGCGGGAGTGAGCAGTACTTC. Amino acids: CASAPWASGSEQYF.

This clonotype was found many times. The chain couples TRBV12-5 to TRBJ2-3; 8 nucleotides agree with TRBD2. Germline V lookup: CDR1 LGHNT, CDR2 FRNRAP. The junction had 10 bases not matched to a gene; V was cut back by 10 bases and J by 4 bases. CDR3 size: 14 residues. Here the CDR3 reads CAKPPPAGADTQYF. CDR3 nucleotide sequence: TGTGCTAAACCCCCGCCAGCGGGGGCAGATACGCAGTATTTT.

In this sample, this clonotype turned up many times. The chain uses TRBV10-3 and TRBJ2-3; the match to TRBD2 covers 10 bases. The CDR3 runs 16 residues. Germline CDR1 and CDR2: ENHRY and SYGVKD. V gave up 8 bases and J gave up 2 bases; unmatched junction bases: 10. CDR3 residues: CAISPRTSGNTDTQYF. DNA for the CDR3: TGTGCCATCTCCCCCAGGACTAGCGGAAACACAGATACGCAGTATTTT.

This clonotype was detected many times. The J gene is TRBJ1-4, the V gene TRBV19; no reliable D call. The CDR3 covers 16 residues. The germline V gene has CDR1 LNHDA and CDR2 SQIVND (reference sequence). Trimming pared 6 bases from V and 0 bases from J, leaving 14 bases between. The CDR3 sequence: CASRLRTGATNEKLFF. For the CDR3, the DNA is TGTGCCAGTAGGCTCCGGACGGGTGCAACTAATGAAAAACTGTTTTTT.

The chain combines TRBV11-1 with TRBJ1-1; TRBD1 agrees at 9 bases. The germline CDR1 and CDR2 sequences are SGHAT and FQDESV (reference sequence). V lost 3 bases, J lost 4 bases, and 9 bases stayed unmatched. This CDR3 region has 16 residues. Here the CDR3 DNA reads TGTGCCAGCAGCTTCGTGGGACAGGGTAAGAGCACTGAAGCTTTCTTT. Translating it yields CASSFVGQGKSTEAFF.

This clonotype was recorded at least ten times. J is TRBJ1-2 and V is TRBV27; D may be TRBD1 (6 bases). CDR3 length: 13 residues. V lost 5 bases and J lost 8, with 15 bases in between. From germline, CDR1 is MNHEY and CDR2 SMNVEV (reference sequence). DNA of the CDR3: TGTGCCAGCAGTGCCCAGGGAGGGGGGGGCTACACCTTC. Protein product: CASSAQGGGGYTF.

This clonotype occurred a few times. The chain is built from TRBV29-1 and TRBJ2-3; unclear D gene. The V and J ends lost 6 bases and 0 bases respectively, with 7 bases between them. This CDR3 region has 12 residues. Germline V lookup: CDR1 SQVTM, CDR2 ANQGSEA. CDR3 in amino acids: CSVEYSTDTQYF. CDR3 in DNA: TGCAGCGTCGAGTACAGCACAGATACGCAGTATTTT.

The J gene is TRBJ2-5, the V gene TRBV28, with 7 bases matching TRBD2. The germline gives CDR1 MDHEN, CDR2 SYDVKM. After removal of 6 bases from V and 4 bases from J, the junction contained 8 bases not matched to a gene. The CDR3 loop spans 14 amino acids. The DNA for the CDR3 is TGTGCCAGCAGACTTGGGGGGGGGGTAGAGACCCAGTACTTC. Its translation is CASRLGGGVETQYF. The full variable domain, with the rest looked up from reference TRBV28 and TRBJ2-5, is DVKVTQSSRYLVKRTGEKVFLECVQDMDHENMFWYRQDPGLGLRLIYFSYDVKMKEKGDIPEGYSVSREKKERFSLILESASTNQTSMYLCASRLGGGVETQYFGPGTRLLVL.

V and J are TRBV6-1 and TRBJ1-4, with 10 bases identical to TRBD1. The CDR3 consists of 13 residues. Germline V gene lookup returns CDR1 MNHNS and CDR2 SASEGT. J gave up 8 bases and V 10 bases, and 7 bases lay outside the gene matches. The CDR3 coding sequence is TGTGCCATTCAGAGGGGACAGGGGGAAAAACTGTTTTTT. It yields the protein CAIQRGQGEKLFF.

In its sample, this clonotype was seen a few times. The chain has TRBV30 and TRBJ2-7; D remains ambiguous. Between the trimmed V and J ends, which lost 0 bases and 2 bases, there was a span of 5 bases. The CDR3 spans 12 residues. Looked up from germline, CDR1 is GTSNPN and CDR2 is SVGIG (reference sequence). The CDR3 DNA sequence: TGTGCCTGGAGTGTACCTGCCTACGAGCAGTACTTC. This sequence encodes CAWSVPAYEQYF.

This clonotype was observed at least ten times. CDR3 amino acids: CASSTTGYWGTDTQYF. CDR3 DNA: TGTGCCAGCAGTACTACAGGGTATTGGGGCACAGATACGCAGTATTTT. The rearrangement links TRBV28 to TRBJ2-3; D perhaps matches TRBD1 (6 bases). Germline CDR1 reads MDHEN; CDR2 reads SYDVKM. The CDR3 totals 16 residues. V was shortened by 5 bases and J by 1 base, with 16 bases between the two germline ends.